The entry that follows covers one T cell receptor beta chain sequence. Its antigen is unidentified. Everyone who donated was a healthy bone marrow donor. In germline, CDR1 is SNHLY, CDR2 FYNNEI. Trimming cost V 7 bases and J 0 bases; bases outside gene matches: 7. There are 16 residues in the CDR3. PCR amplification relied on 60 Vbeta primers (plus 13 Jbeta primers). Produced via immunoSEQ multiplex PCR; TCRdb's table is partial and in-frame only. The profile shows approximately 100,000 clones, around 72% of them singletons. The data are from a study of cytomegalovirus exposure and HLA in healthy donors. Study details: Some 85 million unique TCRs, all from HLA-typed donors, were included in an early release of the data. Whole-study results and caveats: The study designated around 150 TCR beta chains cytomegalovirus-associated. The classifier reportedly diagnosed cytomegalovirus status with high specificity and sensitivity.

Sequencing input: PBMCs. The receptor was derived from a male donor in good health and CMV-seronegative. The chain is built from TRBV2 and TRBJ2-3; the match to TRBD2 covers 10 bases. For the CDR3, the DNA is TGTGCCAGCAAGGGACTAGCGCCTGTAAGCACAGATACGCAGTATTTT. It is translated as CASKGLAPVSTDTQYF. Based on the CDR3 plus reference TRBV2 and TRBJ2-3, the full variable domain is EPEVTQTPSHQVTQMGQEVILRCVPISNHLYFYWYRQILGQKVEFLVSFYNNEISEKSEIFDDQFSVERPDGSNFTLKIRSTKLEDSAMYFCASKGLAPVSTDTQYFGPGTRLTVL.